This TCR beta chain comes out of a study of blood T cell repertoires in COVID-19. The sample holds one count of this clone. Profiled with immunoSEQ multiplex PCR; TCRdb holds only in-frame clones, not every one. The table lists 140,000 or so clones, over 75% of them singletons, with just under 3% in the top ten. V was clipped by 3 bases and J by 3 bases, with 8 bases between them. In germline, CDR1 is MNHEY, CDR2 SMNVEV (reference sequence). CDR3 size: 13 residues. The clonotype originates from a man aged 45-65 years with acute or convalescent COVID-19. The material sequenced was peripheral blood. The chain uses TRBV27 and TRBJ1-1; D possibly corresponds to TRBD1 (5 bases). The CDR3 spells CASSFGGDTEAFF. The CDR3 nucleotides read TGTGCCAGCAGTTTTGGGGGGGACACTGAAGCTTTCTTT.